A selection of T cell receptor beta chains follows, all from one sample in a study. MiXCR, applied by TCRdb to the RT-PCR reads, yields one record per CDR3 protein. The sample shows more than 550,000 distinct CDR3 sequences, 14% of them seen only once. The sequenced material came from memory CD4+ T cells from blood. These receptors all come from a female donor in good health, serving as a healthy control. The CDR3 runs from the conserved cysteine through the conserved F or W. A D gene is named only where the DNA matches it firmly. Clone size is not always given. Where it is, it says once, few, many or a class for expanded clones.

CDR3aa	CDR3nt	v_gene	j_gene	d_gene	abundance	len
CASSLQGFGDTQYF	TGCGCCAGCAGCCTCCAGGGGTTCGGGGATACGCAGTATTTT	TRBV5-1	TRBJ2-3	NA	many	14
CASSVVGGGKDTQYF	TGTGCCAGCAGCGTAGTTGGGGGAGGAAAAGATACGCAGTATTTT	TRBV9	TRBJ2-3	NA	NA	15
CASSPGDWQETQYF	TGTGCCAGCAGCCCAGGGGACTGGCAAGAGACCCAGTACTTC	TRBV7-8	TRBJ2-5	NA	NA	14
CASSAQVRETEAFF	TGTGCCAGCAGCGCCCAGGTCAGGGAGACTGAAGCTTTCTTT	TRBV9	TRBJ1-1	NA	NA	14
CSVKREGNTQYF	TGCAGCGTTAAAAGGGAGGGGAATACGCAGTATTTT	TRBV29-1	TRBJ2-3	TRBD2	NA	12
CASSLDRSGYTF	TGTGCCAGCAGCTTAGATCGATCTGGCTACACCTTC	TRBV7-9	TRBJ1-2	NA	many	12
CSASWGPLTGELFF	TGCAGTGCTAGCTGGGGGCCCCTCACCGGGGAGCTGTTTTTT	TRBV20-1	TRBJ2-2	NA	NA	14
CSVFEWRSGANVLTF	TGCAGCGTGTTTGAATGGCGCTCTGGGGCCAACGTCCTGACTTTC	TRBV29-1	TRBJ2-6	NA	NA	15
CASSSRARAGFRWGEQFF	TGTGCCAGCAGCTCAAGGGCCCGTGCGGGGTTCCGTTGGGGTGAACAGTTCTTC	TRBV7-2	TRBJ2-1	NA	few	18
CASSQVTSSGEKLFF	TGCGCCAGCAGCCAAGTTACTAGCTCCGGTGAAAAACTGTTTTTT	TRBV4-3	TRBJ1-4	NA	NA	15
CASSRTSGPAGGEQFF	TGTGCCAGCAGCCGGACTAGCGGGCCGGCGGGTGGTGAGCAGTTCTTC	TRBV7-7	TRBJ2-1	TRBD2	NA	16
CASSELTGGYTF	TGTGCCAGCAGTGAACTTACGGGGGGCTACACCTTC	TRBV25-1	TRBJ1-2	NA	NA	12
CSVDGADTEAFF	TGCAGCGTTGATGGAGCGGACACTGAAGCTTTCTTT	TRBV29-1	TRBJ1-1	NA	many	12
CASSYPLAGGLTDTQYF	TGTGCCAGCAGTTACCCCCTAGCGGGAGGTTTAACAGATACGCAGTATTTT	TRBV6-2/TRBV6-3	TRBJ2-3	TRBD2	few	17
CASSLGDRWDF	TGTGCCAGCAGTTTAGGGGACCGGTGGGACTTC	TRBV28	TRBJ2-5	NA	NA	11
CASSLAGVTDTQYF	TGTGCCAGCAGCTTGGCAGGGGTCACAGATACGCAGTATTTT	TRBV7-3	TRBJ2-3	NA	many	14